The next 10 T cell receptor beta chains were all read from a single sample in a study of molecular identifiers for immune sequencing clone quantification. In TCRdb, the PCR reads were re-called with MiXCR into one record per CDR3 protein. The repertoire has about 640,000 distinct CDR3 sequences, 15% to 20% of them found once; the top ten carry 0.85%. Sequencing input: naive CD8+ T cells from blood, with Jurkat cell RNA spiked in. Subset here: FACS-sorted CD8+CD4-CCR7+CD45RA+ naive T cells. Receptor source: a human donor in good health. Some libraries in this study had Jurkat cell RNA spiked in.

At least ten counts were recorded for this clonotype. This chain links TRBV2 with TRBJ2-7, with D possibly matching TRBD2 (6 bases). Trimming cost V 5 bases and J 3 bases, with 17 bases left between them. The germline V gene encodes CDR1 SNHLY and CDR2 FYNNEI. This CDR3 spans 15 amino acids. The CDR3 DNA reads TGTGCCAGCAGTCAACCCGGGGGTTTGGACTACGAGCAGTACTTC. It codes for CASSQPGGLDYEQYF.

This clonotype has ten or more counts. A read error may account for a junction end that differs from germline. The chain has TRBV7-9 and TRBJ2-5; D possibly corresponds to TRBD2 (6 bases). Germline assignment: CDR1 SEHNR and CDR2 FQNEAQ (reference sequence). This CDR3 has 13 amino acids. For the CDR3, the DNA is TGCGCCAGCAGCTCATTGGGGGGTGAGACCCAGTACTTC. It encodes CASSSLGGETQYF. Looking up the rest from reference TRBV7-9 and TRBJ2-5 gives the full variable domain: DTGVSQNPRHKITKRGQNVTFRCDPISEHNRLYWYRQTLGQGPEFLTYFQNEAQLEKSRLLSDRFSAERPKGSFSTLEIQRTEQGDSAMYLCASSSLGGETQYFGPGTRLLVL.

This clonotype was detected many times. The chain is built from TRBV28 and TRBJ2-7, with 8 nucleotides matching TRBD2. V shed 7 bases, J shed 2 bases, and the junction held 13 bases outside the gene matches. The CDR3 contains 16 residues. Germline V CDR1 and CDR2: MDHEN, SYDVKM. In DNA, the CDR3 is TGTGCCAGCACTTACTCCGCACCGGGACTAGCCTACGAGCAGTACTTC. Translating it yields CASTYSAPGLAYEQYF.

Comment on this clonotype: With a much larger clone just one base away, this may be a read error. This sequence joins TRBV12-3 or TRBV12-4 and TRBJ2-5, with D possibly matching TRBD1 (6 bases). This CDR3 spans 16 amino acids. The CDR3 DNA reads TGTGCCAGCAGTTTAGCCCGAGGACAGCTCCAAGAGGCCCAGTACTTC. Translated, it gives CASSLARGQLQEAQYF.

This clonotype was counted between two and nine times. A read error may be the cause here, since a much bigger clone is one base away. The V and J genes are TRBV29-1 and TRBJ2-5; D is uncertain. CDR3 size: 12 residues. Germline V gives CDR1 SQVTM, CDR2 ANQGSEA. V dropped 3 bases and J dropped 5 bases, with 10 bases sitting between them. The CDR3 region has the DNA TGCAGCGTTGACGAACCAGCTGAGACCCAGTACTTC. Protein sequence: CSVDEPAETQYF. Full variable domain (remainder filled in from reference TRBV29-1 and TRBJ2-5): SAVISQKPSRDICQRGTSLTIQCQVDSQVTMMFWYRQQPGQSLTLIATANQGSEATYESGFVIDKFPISRPNLTFSTLTVSNMSPEDSSIYLCSVDEPAETQYFGPGTRLLVL.

In this sample, this clonotype turned up many times. The chain carries TRBV12-3 or TRBV12-4 and TRBJ1-3, with a tentative D call TRBD1 (6 bases). This CDR3 is built from 17 residues. With 3 bases removed from V and 2 bases from J, the gap between germline ends came to 17 bases. The CDR3 sequence is CASSFNVGQTTGNTIYF. The CDR3 coding sequence is TGTGCCAGCAGTTTTAACGTCGGACAGACCACTGGAAACACCATATATTTT.

This clonotype was observed a handful of times. The chain combines TRBV24-1 with TRBJ2-1, with 10 nucleotides matching TRBD2. The CDR3 totals 18 residues. Per the germline V gene, CDR1 is KGHDR and CDR2 is SFDVKD. V lost 7 bases and J lost 6; bases outside the gene matches: 17. CDR3 loop: CATSRTAGGGFKFNEQFF. The DNA for the CDR3 is TGTGCCACCAGCCGGACAGCGGGAGGGGGGTTTAAATTCAATGAGCAGTTCTTC.

This clonotype was counted ten times or more. The J gene is TRBJ1-1, the V gene TRBV20-1, with D perhaps matching TRBD1 (5 bases). CDR3 length: 11 amino acids. Germline V CDR1 and CDR2: DFQATT, SNEGSKA (reference sequence). Trimming removed 7 bases from V and 4 bases from J, with 10 bases in between. The CDR3 protein is CSVWRGTEAFF. The CDR3, as DNA: TGCAGTGTCTGGAGGGGCACTGAAGCTTTCTTT.

This clonotype was counted many times. The chain uses TRBV20-1 and TRBJ1-1, with D hard to call. From germline, CDR1 is DFQATT and CDR2 SNEGSKA (reference sequence). V was clipped by 0 bases and J by 1 base, with 12 bases between them. The CDR3 has 15 amino acids. The CDR3 sequence is CSARDVRDQNTEAFF. The CDR3 bases are TGCAGTGCTAGAGATGTAAGAGACCAGAACACTGAAGCTTTCTTT.

About this clonotype: A clone one base away is much larger, so this may be a read error. Written as DNA, the CDR3 is TGTGCCAGCAGTTCCTCGCACGATAAAGAGACCCAGTACTTC. Protein sequence: CASSSSHDKETQYF. V gene TRBV9 combines with J gene TRBJ2-5; D unresolved. Germline V gene lookup returns CDR1 SGDLS and CDR2 YYNGEE. This CDR3 spans 14 amino acids. The V and J ends lost 5 bases and 3 bases respectively, with 14 bases between them.